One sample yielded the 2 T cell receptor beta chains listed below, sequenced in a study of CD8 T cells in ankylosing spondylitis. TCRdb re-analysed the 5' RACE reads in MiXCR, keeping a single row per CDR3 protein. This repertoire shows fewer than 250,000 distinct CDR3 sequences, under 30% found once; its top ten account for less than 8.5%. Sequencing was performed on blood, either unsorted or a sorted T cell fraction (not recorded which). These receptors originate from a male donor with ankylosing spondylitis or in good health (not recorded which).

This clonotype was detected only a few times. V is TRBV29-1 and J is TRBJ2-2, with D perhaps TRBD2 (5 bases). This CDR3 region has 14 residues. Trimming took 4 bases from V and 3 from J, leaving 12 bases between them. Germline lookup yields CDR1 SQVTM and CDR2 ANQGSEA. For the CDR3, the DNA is TGCAGCGTTGCGGGCGGGTCCGACACCGGGGAGCTGTTTTTT. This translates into CSVAGGSDTGELFF.

The DNA of the CDR3 is TGCAGTGCTAGTAGGGGGGAGGACTATGGAGCCAAAAACATTCAGTACTTC. Its translation: CSASRGEDYGAKNIQYF. The chain is built from TRBV20-1 and TRBJ2-4; D may correspond to TRBD1 or TRBD2 (6 bases each). V was shortened by 3 bases and J by 0 bases, with 18 bases between the two germline ends. The CDR3 covers 17 residues. The germline V gene encodes CDR1 DFQATT and CDR2 SNEGSKA (reference sequence).